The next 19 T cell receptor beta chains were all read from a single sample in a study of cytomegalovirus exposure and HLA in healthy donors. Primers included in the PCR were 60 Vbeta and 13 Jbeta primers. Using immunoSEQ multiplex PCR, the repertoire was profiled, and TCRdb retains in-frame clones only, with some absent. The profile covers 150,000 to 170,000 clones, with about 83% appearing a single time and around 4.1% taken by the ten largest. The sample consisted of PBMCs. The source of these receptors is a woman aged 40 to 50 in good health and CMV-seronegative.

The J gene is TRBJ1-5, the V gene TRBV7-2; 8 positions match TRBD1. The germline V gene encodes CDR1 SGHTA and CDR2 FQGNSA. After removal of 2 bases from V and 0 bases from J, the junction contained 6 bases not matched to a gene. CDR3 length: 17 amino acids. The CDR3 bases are TGTGCCAGCAGCTTAATGAGGGACAGGTATAGCAATCAGCCCCAGCATTTT. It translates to CASSLMRDRYSNQPQHF.

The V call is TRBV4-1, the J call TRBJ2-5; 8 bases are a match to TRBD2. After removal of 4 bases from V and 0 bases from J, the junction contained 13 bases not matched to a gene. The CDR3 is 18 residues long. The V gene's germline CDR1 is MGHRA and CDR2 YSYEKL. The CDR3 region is CASSPAVRGAGDQETQYF. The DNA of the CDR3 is TGCGCCAGCAGCCCTGCGGTCCGGGGAGCGGGAGACCAAGAGACCCAGTACTTC.

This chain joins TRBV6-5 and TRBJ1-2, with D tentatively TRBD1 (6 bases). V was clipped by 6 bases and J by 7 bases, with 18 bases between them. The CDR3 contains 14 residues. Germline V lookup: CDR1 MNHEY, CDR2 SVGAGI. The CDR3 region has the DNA TGTGCCAGCAGGGCGGCAGGGGAGTCTTCTGGCTACACCTTC. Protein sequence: CASRAAGESSGYTF.

CDR3: CASSAGTGLKFYGYTF. The CDR3 DNA is TGTGCCAGCAGCGCCGGGACAGGGCTTAAGTTCTATGGCTACACCTTC. The chain employs TRBV2 and TRBJ1-2; 9 bases match TRBD1. The V and J ends lost 6 bases and 4 bases, in that order; junction bases with no gene match: 12. Germline V gene sequence: CDR1 SNHLY, CDR2 FYNNEI. The CDR3 has 16 residues. Full variable domain (outside the CDR3, taken from reference TRBV2 and TRBJ1-2): EPEVTQTPSHQVTQMGQEVILRCVPISNHLYFYWYRQILGQKVEFLVSFYNNEISEKSEIFDDQFSVERPDGSNFTLKIRSTKLEDSAMYFCASSAGTGLKFYGYTFGSGTRLTVV.

The CDR3 spells CASSPRAGTGGRNEQFF. The CDR3 DNA sequence: TGTGCCAGCAGCCCCCGGGCCGGGACAGGGGGCCGCAATGAGCAGTTCTTC. The V gene is TRBV11-3, the J gene TRBJ2-1, with 12 bases identical to TRBD1. Germline V gives CDR1 SGHNT, CDR2 YENEEA. The V segment lost 5 bases and the J segment 6 bases; nucleotides outside the gene matches: 11. The CDR3 is 17 residues long.

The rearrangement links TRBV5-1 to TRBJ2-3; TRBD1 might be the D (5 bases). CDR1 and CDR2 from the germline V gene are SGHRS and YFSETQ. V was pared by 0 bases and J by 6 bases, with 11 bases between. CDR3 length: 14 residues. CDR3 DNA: TGCGCCAGCAGCTTGGCGTCAGGGCTCGATACGCAGTATTTT. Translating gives CASSLASGLDTQYF. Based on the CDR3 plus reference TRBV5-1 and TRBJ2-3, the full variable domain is KAGVTQTPRYLIKTRGQQVTLSCSPISGHRSVSWYQQTPGQGLQFLFEYFSETQRNKGNFPGRFSGRQFSNSRSEMNVSTLELGDSALYLCASSLASGLDTQYFGPGTRLTVL.

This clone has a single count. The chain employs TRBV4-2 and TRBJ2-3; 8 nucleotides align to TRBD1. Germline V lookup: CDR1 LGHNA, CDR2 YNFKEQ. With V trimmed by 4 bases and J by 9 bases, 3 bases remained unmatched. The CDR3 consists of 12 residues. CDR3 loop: CASSPGGPTQYF. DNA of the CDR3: TGTGCCAGCAGCCCAGGGGGCCCAACGCAGTATTTT.

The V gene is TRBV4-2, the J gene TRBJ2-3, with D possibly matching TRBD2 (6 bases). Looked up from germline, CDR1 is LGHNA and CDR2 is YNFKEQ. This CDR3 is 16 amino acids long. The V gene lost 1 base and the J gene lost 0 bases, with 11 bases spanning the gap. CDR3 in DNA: TGTGCCAGCAGCCAAGTGGGGCGGGGCAGCACAGATACGCAGTATTTT. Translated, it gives CASSQVGRGSTDTQYF.

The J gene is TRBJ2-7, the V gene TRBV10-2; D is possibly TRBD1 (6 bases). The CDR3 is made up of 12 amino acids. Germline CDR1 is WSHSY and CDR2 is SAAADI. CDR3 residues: CAGGGSSYEQYF. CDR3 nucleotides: TGCGCAGGGGGTGGGAGCTCCTACGAGCAGTACTTC.

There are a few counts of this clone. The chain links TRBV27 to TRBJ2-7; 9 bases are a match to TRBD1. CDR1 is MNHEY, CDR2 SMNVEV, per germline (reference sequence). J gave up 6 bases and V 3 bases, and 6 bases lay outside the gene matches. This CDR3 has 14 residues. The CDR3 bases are TGTGCCAGCAGTTTCGTACAGGGGGCAGGCGAGCAGTACTTC. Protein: CASSFVQGAGEQYF.

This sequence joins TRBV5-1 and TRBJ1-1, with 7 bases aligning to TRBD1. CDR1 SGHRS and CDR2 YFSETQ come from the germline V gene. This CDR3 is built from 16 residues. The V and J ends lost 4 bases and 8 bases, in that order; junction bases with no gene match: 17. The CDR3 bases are TGCGCCAGCAGCCTCACACCGGGGACAGCAACGTCAGAAGCTTTCTTT. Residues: CASSLTPGTATSEAFF.

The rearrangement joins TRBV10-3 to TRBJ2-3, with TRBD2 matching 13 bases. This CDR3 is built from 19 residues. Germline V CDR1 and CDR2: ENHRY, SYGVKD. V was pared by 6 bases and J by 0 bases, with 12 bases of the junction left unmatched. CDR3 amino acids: CAISALGTSGAASTDTQYF. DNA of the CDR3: TGTGCCATCAGCGCGTTAGGGACTAGCGGGGCCGCTAGCACAGATACGCAGTATTTT.

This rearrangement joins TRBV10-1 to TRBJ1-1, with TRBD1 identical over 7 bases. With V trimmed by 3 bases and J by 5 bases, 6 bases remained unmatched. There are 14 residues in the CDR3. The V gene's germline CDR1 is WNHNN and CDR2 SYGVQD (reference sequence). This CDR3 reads CASSEKGAGTEAFF. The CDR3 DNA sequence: TGCGCCAGCAGTGAAAAGGGGGCCGGAACTGAAGCTTTCTTT.

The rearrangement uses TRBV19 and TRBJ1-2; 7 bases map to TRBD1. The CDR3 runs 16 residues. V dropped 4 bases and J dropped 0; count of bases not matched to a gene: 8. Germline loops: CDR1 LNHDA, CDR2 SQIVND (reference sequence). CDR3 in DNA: TGTGCCAGTAGTAACCCCGGACAGGCAGCTAACTATGGCTACACCTTC. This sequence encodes CASSNPGQAANYGYTF.

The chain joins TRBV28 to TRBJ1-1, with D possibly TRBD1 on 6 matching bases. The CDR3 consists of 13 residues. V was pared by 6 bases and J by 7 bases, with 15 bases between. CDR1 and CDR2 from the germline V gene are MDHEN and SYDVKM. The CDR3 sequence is CASRSTGFIEAFF. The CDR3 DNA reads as TGTGCCAGCAGGAGCACAGGGTTTATTGAAGCTTTCTTT. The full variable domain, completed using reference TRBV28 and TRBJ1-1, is DVKVTQSSRYLVKRTGEKVFLECVQDMDHENMFWYRQDPGLGLRLIYFSYDVKMKEKGDIPEGYSVSREKKERFSLILESASTNQTSMYLCASRSTGFIEAFFGQGTRLTVV.

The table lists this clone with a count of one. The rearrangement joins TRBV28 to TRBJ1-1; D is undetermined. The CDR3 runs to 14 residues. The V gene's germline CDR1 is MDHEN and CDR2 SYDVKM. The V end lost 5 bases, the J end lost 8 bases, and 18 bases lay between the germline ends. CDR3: CASSPPGPSPEAFF. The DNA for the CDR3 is TGTGCCAGCAGTCCCCCGGGTCCGTCTCCCGAAGCTTTCTTT.

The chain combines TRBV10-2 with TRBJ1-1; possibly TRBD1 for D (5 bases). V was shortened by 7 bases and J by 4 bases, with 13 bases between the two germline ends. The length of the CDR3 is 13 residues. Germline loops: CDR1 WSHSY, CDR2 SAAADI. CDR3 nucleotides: TGCGCCAGCAATCAGGGTCGGAGCACTGAAGCTTTCTTT. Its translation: CASNQGRSTEAFF.

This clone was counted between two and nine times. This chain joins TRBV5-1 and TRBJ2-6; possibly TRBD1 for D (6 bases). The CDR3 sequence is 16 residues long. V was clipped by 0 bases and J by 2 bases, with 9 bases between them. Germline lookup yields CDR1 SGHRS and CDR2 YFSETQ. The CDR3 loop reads CASSLGPGAGANVLTF. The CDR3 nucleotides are TGCGCCAGCAGCTTGGGCCCAGGGGCTGGGGCCAACGTCCTGACTTTC.

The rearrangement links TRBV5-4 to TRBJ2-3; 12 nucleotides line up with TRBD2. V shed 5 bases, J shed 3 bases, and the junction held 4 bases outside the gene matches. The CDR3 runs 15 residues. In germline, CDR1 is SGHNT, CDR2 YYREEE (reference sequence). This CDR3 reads CASSLTSGGTDTQYF. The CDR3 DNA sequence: TGTGCCAGCAGTCTGACTAGCGGGGGAACAGATACGCAGTATTTT.